The rows below give T cell receptor beta chains drawn from one sample of a study of spatial heterogeneity in lung cancer. TCRdb analysed the 5' RACE reads with MiXCR anew, one entry per CDR3 protein. The table lists approximately 9,700 distinct CDR3 sequences, 8.7% of them singletons. The sample consisted of lung tumor tissue, taken at surgery. The receptors were gathered from a female donor with early-stage non-small cell lung cancer. The CDR3 runs from the conserved cysteine through the conserved F or W. A D gene is named only where the DNA matches it firmly. Clone size is not always given. Where it is, it says once, few, many or a class for expanded clones.

clone_size,d_call,v_call,j_call,cdr3_aa,cdr3_nt
-,-,TRBV6-1,TRBJ1-1,CASSEVGANTEAFF,TGTGCCAGCAGTGAAGTAGGGGCGAACACTGAAGCTTTCTTT
-,TRBD2,TRBV6-2/TRBV6-3,TRBJ2-7,CASSGAGGSYEQYF,TGTGCCAGCAGTGGAGCGGGGGGATCCTACGAGCAGTACTTC
few,-,TRBV27,TRBJ2-2,CASSLTGVGGELFF,TGTGCCAGCAGTTTGACCGGGGTGGGCGGGGAGCTGTTTTTT
many,-,TRBV7-9,TRBJ1-6,CASSLVDSPLHF,TGTGCCAGCAGCTTAGTAGACTCACCCCTCCACTTT
medium-sized,-,TRBV7-9,TRBJ1-5,CASSNLLTEFSNQPQHF,TGTGCCAGCAGCAACCTCTTGACAGAATTTAGCAATCAGCCCCAGCATTTT
many,-,TRBV7-2,TRBJ2-7,CASSLVQGSYEQYF,TGTGCCAGCAGCTTAGTTCAGGGTAGCTACGAGCAGTACTTC
-,-,TRBV6-1,TRBJ1-3,CASSDWSGNTIYF,TGTGCCAGCAGTGATTGGTCTGGAAACACCATATATTTT
medium-sized,-,TRBV5-5,TRBJ2-3,CASSLGLMVGTDTQYF,TGTGCCAGCAGCTTGGGTCTAATGGTCGGCACAGATACGCAGTATTTT
few,-,TRBV28,TRBJ2-5,CASTPPRGTQYF,TGTGCCAGCACTCCTCCCAGGGGGACCCAGTACTTC
many,-,TRBV11-2,TRBJ2-1,CASSLLPGHRQFF,TGTGCCAGCAGCTTACTACCGGGCCACCGGCAGTTCTTC
-,-,TRBV2,TRBJ1-2,CAISGFSDYGYTF,TGTGCCATCAGTGGATTCAGCGATTATGGCTACACCTTC